These 18 T cell receptor beta chains came from one sample sequenced in a study of blood T cells in healthy people across ages. The use of a sample-barcoded 5' primer and a J-beta primer mix characterized a second PCR of roughly 7 to 11 cycles. Each CDR3 protein gets one entry after TCRdb re-called the 5' RACE reads with MiXCR. The profile shows 700,000 to 800,000 distinct CDR3 sequences, 35% to 45% of them singletons. The sample was blood. The receptors here all came from a woman aged 60 to 75 in good health.

This rearrangement joins TRBV5-1 to TRBJ2-7; D is possibly TRBD2 (6 bases). Trimming shortened V by 4 bases and J by 6 bases, and 14 bases separated the two germline ends. Per germline, CDR1 SGHRS and CDR2 YFSETQ. The CDR3 is 13 residues long. CDR3 nucleotides: TGCGCCAGCAGCACTCCGGGGGTCAGCGAGCAGTACTTC. Translated, it gives CASSTPGVSEQYF.

This chain links TRBV19 with TRBJ2-5, with 7 bases identical to TRBD1. The CDR3 consists of 15 residues. J lost 5 bases, V lost 5 bases, and 11 bases had no gene match. The germline gives CDR1 LNHDA, CDR2 SQIVND (reference sequence). The CDR3 DNA is TGTGCCAGTAGTTTAAGGACAGGCTGGGCGGAGACCCAGTACTTC. Amino acid sequence: CASSLRTGWAETQYF.

This rearrangement joins TRBV7-3 to TRBJ1-6; a possible D gene is TRBD1 (5 bases). Germline-derived CDR1 and CDR2 are SGHTA and FQGTGA. Deletions cut 2 bases from V and 12 bases from J, with 11 bases between. This CDR3 is built from 13 residues. The DNA for the CDR3 is TGTGCCAGCAGCTTACAGGGATCTGAACCCCTCCACTTT. The encoded protein is CASSLQGSEPLHF.

The chain is built from TRBV9 and TRBJ2-7, with TRBD1 identical over 12 bases. Per the germline V gene, CDR1 is SGDLS and CDR2 is YYNGEE. V lost 2 bases and J lost 2; bases outside the gene matches: 11. The CDR3 has 18 residues. This CDR3 reads CASSVGVGQGAQPYEQYF. The CDR3 region has the DNA TGTGCCAGCAGCGTTGGGGTGGGACAGGGGGCACAACCCTACGAGCAGTACTTC.

The rearrangement joins TRBV7-2 to TRBJ1-5; D is perhaps TRBD1 (6 bases). V was clipped by 5 bases and J by 4 bases, with 15 bases between them. The CDR3 is made up of 15 amino acids. Germline values: CDR1 SGHTA, CDR2 FQGNSA. The CDR3 DNA reads TGTGCCAGCAGCACTAGTGGGCAGGGGAATCAGCCCCAGCATTTT. Protein product: CASSTSGQGNQPQHF. Full variable domain (missing parts from reference TRBV7-2 and TRBJ1-5): GAGVSQSPSNKVTEKGKDVELRCDPISGHTALYWYRQSLGQGLEFLIYFQGNSAPDKSGLPSDRFSAERTGGSVSTLTIQRTQQEDSAVYLCASSTSGQGNQPQHFGDGTRLSIL.

This clonotype was counted only a few times. This chain links TRBV6-2 or TRBV6-3 with TRBJ2-1, with 7 bases that match TRBD1. Germline values: CDR1 MNHEY, CDR2 SVGEGT. V trimming: 3 bases; J trimming: 9 bases; junction bases outside the gene matches: 11. This CDR3 is built from 15 residues. CDR3: CASSYRQGDLSEQFF. DNA for the CDR3: TGTGCCAGCAGTTATCGGCAGGGGGACCTCAGTGAGCAGTTCTTC.

This clonotype was counted once. A much larger clone differs by one base, so this may be a read error. Here the CDR3 DNA reads TGCGCCAGCAGCCGGACTAGCGTACGGGCCAAAAGCATTCAGTACTTC. It encodes CASSRTSVRAKSIQYF. This rearrangement joins TRBV5-1 to TRBJ2-4, with 9 bases lining up with TRBD2. Germline lookup yields CDR1 SGHRS and CDR2 YFSETQ. CDR3 size: 16 residues.

This chain links TRBV5-6 with TRBJ1-1; 9 nucleotides agree with TRBD1. J was trimmed by 1 base and V by 6 bases; bases with no gene match: 4. The CDR3 is made up of 14 amino acids. Germline assignment: CDR1 SGHDT and CDR2 YYEEEE. This CDR3 is CASNPGQGNTEAFF. The CDR3 coding sequence is TGTGCCAGCAATCCGGGACAGGGGAACACTGAAGCTTTCTTT.

The sample holds many counts of this clonotype. The CDR3: CASSSGEPVTGEQYF. CDR3 bases: TGCGCCAGCAGCTCGGGGGAACCGGTGACTGGGGAGCAGTACTTC. The genes are TRBV5-1 and TRBJ2-5; TRBD2 is a possible D gene (6 bases). Germline V lookup: CDR1 SGHRS, CDR2 YFSETQ. CDR3 size: 15 residues. Trimming took 3 bases from V and 11 from J, leaving 23 bases between them.

This clonotype was observed a handful of times. The V gene is TRBV3-1, the J gene TRBJ2-7; 9 bases are shared with TRBD2. The CDR3 loop spans 14 amino acids. V shed 1 base and J 3 bases; nucleotides not matched to a gene: 1. Germline V gene lookup returns CDR1 LGHDT and CDR2 YNNKEL (reference sequence). The DNA for the CDR3 is TGTGCCAGCAGCCAAGCGCGGGAGGGCTACGAGCAGTACTTC. Its translation is CASSQAREGYEQYF.

The gene calls are TRBV7-2 and TRBJ2-1, with 7 bases lining up with TRBD1. This CDR3 comprises 15 residues. The germline gives CDR1 SGHTA, CDR2 FQGNSA. V lost 6 bases, J lost 0 bases, and 5 bases stayed unmatched. DNA for the CDR3: TGTGCCAGCAGTCAGACAGGGAACTCCTACAATGAGCAGTTCTTC. Translated, it gives CASSQTGNSYNEQFF.

The chain links TRBV6-2 or TRBV6-3 to TRBJ2-3, with 8 bases aligning to TRBD2. Germline lookup yields CDR1 MNHEY and CDR2 SVGEGT. V trimming: 2 bases; J trimming: 0 bases; junction bases outside the gene matches: 7. The CDR3 runs 17 residues. In DNA form, the CDR3 reads TGTGCCAGCAGTTACGGCGCGGGAGGACGGAGCACAGATACGCAGTATTTT. This gives the protein CASSYGAGGRSTDTQYF.

This clonotype was recorded once. The chain couples TRBV29-1 to TRBJ2-1; D unresolved. Germline V gene data show CDR1 as SQVTM and CDR2 as ANQGSEA. CDR3 size: 10 residues. V was trimmed by 7 bases and J by 10 bases, leaving 11 bases between them. This chain's CDR3 is CSARNLEQFF. CDR3 nucleotides: TGCAGCGCCCGCAACCTAGAGCAGTTCTTC.

In DNA, the CDR3 is TGCAGTGCTAGAGGGACAGGAGCCAACAATGAGCAGTTCTTC. This translates into CSARGTGANNEQFF. The V call is TRBV20-1, the J call TRBJ2-1, with TRBD1 identical over 7 bases. Looked up from germline, CDR1 is DFQATT and CDR2 is SNEGSKA (reference sequence). V trimming: 1 base; J trimming: 5 bases; junction bases outside the gene matches: 5. This CDR3 region has 14 residues.

The rearrangement joins TRBV6-2 or TRBV6-3 to TRBJ2-7, with D maybe TRBD1 (5 bases). V was clipped by 10 bases and J by 0 bases, with 13 bases between them. There are 13 residues in the CDR3. Per the germline V gene, CDR1 is MNHEY and CDR2 is SVGEGT. The chain's CDR3 is CATKGANSYEQYF. For the CDR3, the DNA is TGTGCCACAAAAGGGGCGAACTCCTACGAGCAGTACTTC.

The chain employs TRBV10-2 and TRBJ2-1, with 7 bases lining up with TRBD2. The CDR3 spans 12 residues. CDR1 WSHSY and CDR2 SAAADI come from the germline V gene. The CDR3: CGCGGPHNEQFF. The CDR3 DNA follows: TGCGGCTGCGGGGGACCCCACAATGAGCAGTTCTTC.

This clonotype occurred a few times. The rearrangement links TRBV4-2 to TRBJ2-1; TRBD2 agrees at 12 bases. This CDR3 spans 16 amino acids. V was clipped by 2 bases and J by 7 bases; unmatched bases: 6. Germline-derived CDR1 and CDR2 are LGHNA and YNFKEQ. CDR3 in amino acids: CASSQPLAGGINEQFF. CDR3 in DNA: TGTGCCAGCAGCCAACCACTAGCGGGGGGAATAAATGAGCAGTTCTTC.

Only a few counts were recorded for this clonotype. The V and J genes are TRBV20-1 and TRBJ2-1; D is unresolved. The CDR3 length is 10 residues. Trimming took off 5 bases at V and 4 bases at J, with 3 bases between the two ends. The germline gives CDR1 DFQATT, CDR2 SNEGSKA (reference sequence). The CDR3 DNA reads TGCAGTGCTGGGTACAATGAGCAGTTCTTC. It specifies CSAGYNEQFF.